This T cell receptor beta chain was documented in a study of immune reconstitution after stem cell transplant in scleroderma. This clonotype was recorded a few times. CDR1 SGHTA and CDR2 FQGNSA come from the germline V gene. V was shortened by 2 bases and J by 3 bases, with 13 bases between the two germline ends. CDR3 length: 15 residues. MiXCR, applied by TCRdb to the RT-PCR reads, yields one record per CDR3 protein. This sample has around 1,700 distinct CDR3 sequences; less than 9.5% occur once, and the top ten carry 14%. The sequence was collected from a female donor with systemic sclerosis. This sequence joins TRBV7-2 and TRBJ1-2; maybe TRBD1 (5 bases). The specimen was taken before or after autologous hematopoietic stem cell transplantation (not recorded which). CDR3 protein: CASSLFGDVHYGYTF. The CDR3 nucleotides read TGTGCCAGCAGCTTATTCGGGGACGTGCACTATGGCTACACCTTC. Based on the CDR3 plus reference TRBV7-2 and TRBJ1-2, the full variable domain is GAGVSQSPSNKVTEKGKDVELRCDPISGHTALYWYRQSLGQGLEFLIYFQGNSAPDKSGLPSDRFSAERTGGSVSTLTIQRTQQEDSAVYLCASSLFGDVHYGYTFGSGTRLTVV.